The source of this T cell receptor beta chain is a study of long-term antiretroviral therapy in people with HIV. Study-level results: The study lacked data on ART adherence, viral resistance or therapy changes.

Each donor provided at least one pre-ART PBMC sample and at least two post-ART PBMC samples. Remarks on this clone: What it binds is unknown.

Germline V lookup: CDR1 SGDLS, CDR2 YYNGEE. V was cut by 0 bases and J by 4 bases, with 13 bases left in between. The CDR3 extends over 15 amino acids. Running of the v3.0 immunoSEQ assay took place at survey level. Profiling relied on immunoSEQ multiplex PCR, and the TCRdb table lists in-frame clones only, not all of them. The table lists roughly 33,000 clones, more than 95% of them singletons. This clonotype was obtained from a man under 40 with HIV. The source was unsorted PBMCs, collected 6.9 years after starting antiretroviral therapy. The chain joins TRBV9 to TRBJ1-2; perhaps TRBD1 as D (5 bases). The CDR3 loop reads CASSVGGKTVYGYTF. DNA of the CDR3: TGTGCCAGCAGCGTAGGGGGAAAGACAGTCTATGGCTACACCTTC.